One T cell receptor beta chain is described in this entry. Expressed TCRB transcripts were sequenced because the entire RNA isolate underwent reverse transcription. The protocol was immunoSEQ multiplex PCR, while the TCRdb copy is restricted to in-frame clones and leaves out a portion. The sample shows approximately 140,000 clones, 6.9% of them seen only once. The germline gives CDR1 SGHTA, CDR2 FQGNSA. The J segment lost 3 bases and the V segment lost 1 base, leaving 5 bases of the junction unmatched. This CDR3 contains 17 residues. This specimen belongs to a study of beta chain features in type 1 diabetes. Across the study: There were some 98 million sorted cells examined across all samples.

The sequenced material came from central memory CD4+ T cells from blood. The chain is built from TRBV7-2 and TRBJ2-3, with TRBD2 matching over 12 bases. The receptor was derived from a woman aged 25 to 39 in good health. CDR3 loop: CASSLVSSGRGTDTQYF. The CDR3 nucleotides read TGTGCCAGCAGCTTAGTATCTAGCGGGAGGGGTACAGATACGCAGTATTTT.